A single sample gave rise to the 4 T cell receptor beta chains below, sequenced in a study of cytomegalovirus exposure and HLA in healthy donors. PCR was performed using 60 Vbeta and 13 Jbeta primers. Using immunoSEQ multiplex PCR, the repertoire was profiled, and TCRdb retains in-frame clones only, with some absent. This repertoire shows 180,000 or so clones, more than 70% found once; its top ten account for around 8%. Sequencing was carried out using PBMCs. All receptors derive from a woman aged 40 to 50 in good health and CMV-seropositive.

The rearrangement joins TRBV4-3 to TRBJ2-1; 8 positions match TRBD2. Germline-derived CDR1 and CDR2 are LGHNA and YSLEER. V gave up 0 bases and J gave up 5 bases; unmatched junction bases: 12. The CDR3 has 18 residues. The CDR3: CASSQEVPTSGVNNEQFF. The CDR3 DNA reads as TGCGCCAGCAGCCAAGAGGTCCCCACTAGCGGAGTCAACAATGAGCAGTTCTTC.

V gene TRBV11-3 combines with J gene TRBJ1-1; 7 bases fit TRBD1. Unmatched junction bases numbered 6, after V lost 5 bases and J lost 6 bases. CDR1 SGHNT and CDR2 YENEEA come from the germline V gene. CDR3 length: 13 amino acids. In DNA, the CDR3 is TGTGCCAGCAGCCCACAGGGGAGGTCTGAAGCTTTCTTT. This sequence encodes CASSPQGRSEAFF.

The chain joins TRBV10-3 to TRBJ1-5; TRBD1 might be the D (5 bases). The germline V gene encodes CDR1 ENHRY and CDR2 SYGVKD. V lost 5 bases to trimming and J lost 2 bases, with 7 bases between them. The CDR3 spans 13 residues. CDR3 residues: CAISQGGNQPQHF. The CDR3 nucleotides are TGTGCCATCAGTCAGGGCGGCAATCAGCCCCAGCATTTT.

This clone was found once. The V and J genes are TRBV9 and TRBJ2-5; D is unclear. The CDR3 runs 13 residues. Germline V lookup: CDR1 SGDLS, CDR2 YYNGEE. V was trimmed by 4 bases and J by 4 bases, leaving 11 bases between them. The CDR3, as DNA: TGTGCCAGCAGCTCGAGCCCCCCAGAGACCCAGTACTTC. It codes for CASSSSPPETQYF. The full variable domain, rest sourced from reference TRBV9 and TRBJ2-5, is DSGVTQTPKHLITATGQRVTLRCSPRSGDLSVYWYQQSLDQGLQFLIQYYNGEERAKGNILERFSAQQFPDLHSELNLSSLELGDSALYFCASSSSPPETQYFGPGTRLLVL.